This T cell receptor (beta chain) stems from a study of cytomegalovirus exposure and HLA in healthy donors. The primer mix had 60 Vbeta and 13 Jbeta primers. Sequenced by immunoSEQ multiplex PCR; TCRdb stores in-frame clones only, minus some. The sample has some 130,000 clones, 72% seen once. The CDR3 runs 13 residues. V was pared by 4 bases and J by 8 bases, with 14 bases between. Germline V gives CDR1 MNHNY, CDR2 SVGAGI (reference sequence). This clonotype originated in a middle-aged man in good health and CMV-seropositive. Specimen: PBMCs. This chain connects TRBV6-6 to TRBJ1-1; D gene unclear. The CDR3 DNA follows: TGTGCCAGCAGTTTTGACCGGGTCCGAGAAGCTTTCTTT. Protein: CASSFDRVREAFF.